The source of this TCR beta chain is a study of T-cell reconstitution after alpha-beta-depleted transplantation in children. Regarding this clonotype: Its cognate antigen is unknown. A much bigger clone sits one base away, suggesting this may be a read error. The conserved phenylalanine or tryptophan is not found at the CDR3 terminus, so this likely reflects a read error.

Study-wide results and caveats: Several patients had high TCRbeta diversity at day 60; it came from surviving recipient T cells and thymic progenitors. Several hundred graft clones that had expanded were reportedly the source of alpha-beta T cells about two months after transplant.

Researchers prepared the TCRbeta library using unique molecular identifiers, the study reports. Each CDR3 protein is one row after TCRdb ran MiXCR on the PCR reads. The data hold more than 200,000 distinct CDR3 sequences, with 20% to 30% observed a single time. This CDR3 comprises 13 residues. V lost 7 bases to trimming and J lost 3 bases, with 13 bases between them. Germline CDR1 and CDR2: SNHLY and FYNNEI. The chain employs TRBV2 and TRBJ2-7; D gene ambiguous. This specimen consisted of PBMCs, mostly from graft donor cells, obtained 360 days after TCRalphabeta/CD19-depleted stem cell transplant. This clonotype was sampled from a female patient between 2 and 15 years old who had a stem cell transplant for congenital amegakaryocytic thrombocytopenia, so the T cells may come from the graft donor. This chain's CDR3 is CASNHAIIYEQYY. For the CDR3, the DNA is TGTGCCAGCAACCACGCTATTATCTACGAGCAGTACTAC.